This T cell receptor beta chain was documented in a study of shared clonotypes between healthy human individuals. V lost 7 bases to trimming and J lost 5 bases, with 17 bases between them. This CDR3 spans 15 amino acids. CDR1 and CDR2 (germline): LNHDA, SQIVND (reference sequence). Findings and limits, study-wide: Among donors, the sharing of clonotypes was expected to be influenced by sequencing depth. As a rule, naive subsets had a larger estimated richness than memory subsets.

TCRdb's table, derived via immunoSEQ multiplex PCR, lists solely in-frame clones and lacks some. This table has around 2.5 million clones, 93% appearing once. In its sample, this clone was seen once. Its antigen is undetermined. The specimen was naive CD4+ T cells from PBMCs. Stated subset: CD45RA+ positively selected. The clonotype was recovered from a man in his late teens or twenties in good health. Some clones in this sample may be carry-over from other donors' samples. This sequence joins TRBV19 and TRBJ2-2, with a weak D call TRBD1 (7 bases). CDR3: CASTTGDSPTGELFF. DNA of the CDR3: TGTGCCAGTACCACGGGGGACAGTCCTACCGGGGAGCTGTTTTTT.